This T cell receptor (beta chain) was profiled in a study of T cells in Graves' hyperthyroidism and ophthalmopathy. General study results and limits: Ophthalmopathy was separated from stable hyperthyroidism by a 13 V-J model. Researchers found most expanded thyroid clonotypes above 0.001 in blood as well.

As regards this clonotype: Its antigen is as yet unknown.

Around 10 ml fresh peripheral blood yielded the PBMCs. TCR beta CDR3 regions were amplified from RNA. Researchers ran a first-round RT-PCR on the TCR CDR3 using the HTBI primer set. TCRdb passed the multiplex PCR reads through MiXCR, listing each CDR3 protein once. The data contain hundreds of thousands of distinct CDR3 sequences, 13% to 15% of them singletons. This TCR was sampled from a woman aged 18-29 years with Graves' hyperthyroidism. Sequencing input: blood.

The CDR3 DNA sequence: TGTGCCAGCAGCCCCTCCGGGAATAACTACGAGCAGTACTTC. Translating it yields CASSPSGNNYEQYF. The V call is TRBV7-8, the J call TRBJ2-7; D is perhaps TRBD2 (5 bases). Germline V lookup: CDR1 SGHVS, CDR2 FQNEAQ. CDR3 size: 14 residues. V lost 5 bases, J lost 3 bases, and 14 bases lay in between.